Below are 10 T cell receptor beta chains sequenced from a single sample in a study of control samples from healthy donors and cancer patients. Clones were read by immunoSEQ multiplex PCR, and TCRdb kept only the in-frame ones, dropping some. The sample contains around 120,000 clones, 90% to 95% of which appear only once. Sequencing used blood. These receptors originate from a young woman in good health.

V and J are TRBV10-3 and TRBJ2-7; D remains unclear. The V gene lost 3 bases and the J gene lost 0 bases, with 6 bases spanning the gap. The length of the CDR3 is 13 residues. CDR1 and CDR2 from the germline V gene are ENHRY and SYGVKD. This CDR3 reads CAISERYSYEQYF. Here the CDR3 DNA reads TGTGCCATCAGTGAAAGATACTCCTACGAGCAGTACTTC.

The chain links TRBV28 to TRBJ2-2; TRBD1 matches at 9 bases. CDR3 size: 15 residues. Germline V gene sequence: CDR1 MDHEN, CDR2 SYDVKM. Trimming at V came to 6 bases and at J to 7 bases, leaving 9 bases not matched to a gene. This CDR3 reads CASSQQGALGGELFF. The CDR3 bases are TGTGCCAGCAGCCAACAGGGGGCGCTGGGCGGGGAGCTGTTTTTT.

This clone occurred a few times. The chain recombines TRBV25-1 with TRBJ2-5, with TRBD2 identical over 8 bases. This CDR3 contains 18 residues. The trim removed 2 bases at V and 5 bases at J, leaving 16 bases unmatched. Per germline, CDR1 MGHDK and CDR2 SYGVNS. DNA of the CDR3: TGTGCCAGCAGTGAAACTCACCCGGGACTAGGGAGGAGCGAGACCCAGTACTTC. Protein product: CASSETHPGLGRSETQYF. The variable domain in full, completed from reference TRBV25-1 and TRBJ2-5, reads EADIYQTPRYLVIGTGKKITLECSQTMGHDKMYWYQQDPGMELHLIHYSYGVNSTEKGDLSSESTVSRIRTEHFPLTLESARPSHTSQYLCASSETHPGLGRSETQYFGPGTRLLVL.

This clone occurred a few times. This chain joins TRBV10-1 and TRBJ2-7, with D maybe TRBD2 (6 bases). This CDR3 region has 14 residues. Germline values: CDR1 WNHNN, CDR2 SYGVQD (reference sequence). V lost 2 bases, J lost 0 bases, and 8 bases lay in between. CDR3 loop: CASSEGGASYEQYF. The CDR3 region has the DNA TGCGCCAGCAGTGAGGGCGGGGCCTCCTACGAGCAGTACTTC.

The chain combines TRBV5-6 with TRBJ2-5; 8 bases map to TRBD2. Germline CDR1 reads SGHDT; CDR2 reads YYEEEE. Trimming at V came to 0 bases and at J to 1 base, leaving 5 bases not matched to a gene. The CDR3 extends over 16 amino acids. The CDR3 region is CASSLATGLAQETQYF. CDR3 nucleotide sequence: TGTGCCAGCAGCTTGGCCACTGGACTAGCCCAAGAGACCCAGTACTTC.

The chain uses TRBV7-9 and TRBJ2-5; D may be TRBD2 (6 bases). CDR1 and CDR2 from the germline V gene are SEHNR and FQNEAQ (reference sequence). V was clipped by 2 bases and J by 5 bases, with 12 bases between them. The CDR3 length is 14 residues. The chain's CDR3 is CASSLIDRGETQYF. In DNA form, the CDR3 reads TGTGCCAGCAGCTTAATAGACCGGGGGGAGACCCAGTACTTC.

DNA for the CDR3: TGTGCCACCAGTGATTTGTCTACAACCGGGGAGCTGTTTTTT. The encoded protein is CATSDLSTTGELFF. This chain joins TRBV24-1 and TRBJ2-2; D call uncertain. The CDR3 length is 14 residues. In germline, CDR1 is KGHDR, CDR2 SFDVKD. V was shortened by 0 bases and J by 5 bases, with 6 bases between the two germline ends.

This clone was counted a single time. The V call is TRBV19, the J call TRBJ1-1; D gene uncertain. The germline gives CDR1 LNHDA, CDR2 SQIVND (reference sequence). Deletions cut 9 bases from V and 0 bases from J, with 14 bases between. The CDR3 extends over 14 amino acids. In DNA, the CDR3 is TGTGCCAGCTACCGAGACCAAGTGAACACTGAAGCTTTCTTT. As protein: CASYRDQVNTEAFF.

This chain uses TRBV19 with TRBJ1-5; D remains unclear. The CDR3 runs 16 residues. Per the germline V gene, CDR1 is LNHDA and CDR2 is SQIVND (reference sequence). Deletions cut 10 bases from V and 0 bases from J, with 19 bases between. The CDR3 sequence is CAIHQWGSDSNQPQHF. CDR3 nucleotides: TGTGCCATTCACCAATGGGGATCTGATAGCAATCAGCCCCAGCATTTT. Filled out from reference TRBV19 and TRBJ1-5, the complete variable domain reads DGGITQSPKYLFRKEGQNVTLSCEQNLNHDAMYWYRQDPGQGLRLIYYSQIVNDFQKGDIAEGYSVSREKKESFPLTVTSAQKNPTAFYLCAIHQWGSDSNQPQHFGDGTRLSIL.

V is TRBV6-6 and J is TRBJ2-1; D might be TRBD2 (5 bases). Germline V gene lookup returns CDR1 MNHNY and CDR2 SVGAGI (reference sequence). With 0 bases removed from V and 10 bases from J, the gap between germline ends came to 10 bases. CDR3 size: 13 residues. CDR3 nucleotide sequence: TGTGCCAGCAGTTACTCAGCGGTCCGGGAGCAGTTCTTC. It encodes CASSYSAVREQFF.